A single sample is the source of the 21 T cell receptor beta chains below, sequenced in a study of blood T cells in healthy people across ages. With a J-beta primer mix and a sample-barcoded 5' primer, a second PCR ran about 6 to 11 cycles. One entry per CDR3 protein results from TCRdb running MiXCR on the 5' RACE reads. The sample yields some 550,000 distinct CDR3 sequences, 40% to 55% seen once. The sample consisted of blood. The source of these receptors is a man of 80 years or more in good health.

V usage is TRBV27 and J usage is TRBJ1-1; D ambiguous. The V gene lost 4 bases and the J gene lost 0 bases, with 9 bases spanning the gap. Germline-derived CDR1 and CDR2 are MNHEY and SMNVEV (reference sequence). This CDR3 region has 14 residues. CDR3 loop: CASSSPTVNTEAFF. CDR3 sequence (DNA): TGTGCCAGCAGTTCCCCAACAGTGAACACTGAAGCTTTCTTT.

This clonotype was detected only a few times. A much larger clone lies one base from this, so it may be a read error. The CDR3 is CASRLVGYGYTF. CDR3 sequence (DNA): TGTGCCAGCAGGTTAGTTGGGTATGGCTACACCTTC. This chain uses TRBV12-3 or TRBV12-4 with TRBJ1-2; D is uncertain. The CDR3 consists of 12 residues.

DNA of the CDR3: TGTGCCAGCTCACCACGAGCAGACAGGTCGAACACTGAAGCTTTCTTT. Amino acids: CASSPRADRSNTEAFF. V and J are TRBV18 and TRBJ1-1; TRBD1 might be the D (6 bases). The CDR3 has 16 amino acids. The germline V and J ends were trimmed by 1 base and 1 base, with 13 bases remaining between them. From germline, CDR1 is KGHSH and CDR2 LQKENI.

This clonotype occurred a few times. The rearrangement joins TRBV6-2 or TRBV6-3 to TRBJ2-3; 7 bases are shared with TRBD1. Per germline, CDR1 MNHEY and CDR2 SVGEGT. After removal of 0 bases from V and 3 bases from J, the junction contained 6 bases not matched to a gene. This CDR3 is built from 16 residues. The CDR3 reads CASSYSGQDPTDTQYF. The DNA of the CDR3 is TGTGCCAGCAGTTACTCCGGACAGGACCCAACAGATACGCAGTATTTT.

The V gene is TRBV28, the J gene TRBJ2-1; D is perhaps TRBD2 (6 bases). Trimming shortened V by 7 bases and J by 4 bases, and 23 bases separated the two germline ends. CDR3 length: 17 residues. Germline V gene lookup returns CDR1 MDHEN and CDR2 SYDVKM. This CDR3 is CASTKTSWEQRYNEQFF. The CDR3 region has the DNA TGTGCCAGCACAAAGACTAGTTGGGAACAAAGGTACAATGAGCAGTTCTTC. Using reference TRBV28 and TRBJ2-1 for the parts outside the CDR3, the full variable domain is DVKVTQSSRYLVKRTGEKVFLECVQDMDHENMFWYRQDPGLGLRLIYFSYDVKMKEKGDIPEGYSVSREKKERFSLILESASTNQTSMYLCASTKTSWEQRYNEQFFGPGTRLTVL.

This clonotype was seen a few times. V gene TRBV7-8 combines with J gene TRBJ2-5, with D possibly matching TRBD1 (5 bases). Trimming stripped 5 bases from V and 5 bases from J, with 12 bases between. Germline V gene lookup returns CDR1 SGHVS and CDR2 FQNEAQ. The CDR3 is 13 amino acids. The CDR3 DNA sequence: TGTGCCAGCAGCCCATGGGGCCCTGAGACCCAGTACTTC. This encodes CASSPWGPETQYF.

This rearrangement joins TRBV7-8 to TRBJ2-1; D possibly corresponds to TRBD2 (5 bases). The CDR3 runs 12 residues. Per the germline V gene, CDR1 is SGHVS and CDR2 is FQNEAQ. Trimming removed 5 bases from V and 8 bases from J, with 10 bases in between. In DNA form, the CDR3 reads TGTGCCAGCAGCCGAGGGCCTTATGAGCAGTTCTTC. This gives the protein CASSRGPYEQFF.

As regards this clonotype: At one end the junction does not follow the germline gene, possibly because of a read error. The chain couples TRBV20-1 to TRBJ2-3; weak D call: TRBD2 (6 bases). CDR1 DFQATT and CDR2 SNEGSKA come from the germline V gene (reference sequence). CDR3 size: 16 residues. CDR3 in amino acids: CSARDVRGWGTDTPYF. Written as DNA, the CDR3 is TGCAGTGCTAGAGACGTGCGGGGTTGGGGCACAGATACGCCGTATTTT.

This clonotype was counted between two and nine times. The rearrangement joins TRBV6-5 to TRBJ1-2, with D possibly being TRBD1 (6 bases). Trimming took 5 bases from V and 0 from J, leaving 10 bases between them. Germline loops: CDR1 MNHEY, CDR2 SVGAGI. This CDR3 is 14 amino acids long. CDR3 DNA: TGTGCCAGCAGTCAGGGGATCGCTAACTATGGCTACACCTTC. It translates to CASSQGIANYGYTF.

CDR3 protein: CASSLVLSGRVLGNEQFF. CDR3 in DNA: TGTGCCAGCAGCTTAGTTCTTAGCGGGAGGGTTTTGGGGAATGAGCAGTTCTTC. The chain couples TRBV7-2 to TRBJ2-1, with TRBD2 matching over 11 bases. The trim removed 1 base at V and 7 bases at J, leaving 12 bases unmatched. Germline CDR1 is SGHTA and CDR2 is FQGNSA. The CDR3 loop spans 18 amino acids.

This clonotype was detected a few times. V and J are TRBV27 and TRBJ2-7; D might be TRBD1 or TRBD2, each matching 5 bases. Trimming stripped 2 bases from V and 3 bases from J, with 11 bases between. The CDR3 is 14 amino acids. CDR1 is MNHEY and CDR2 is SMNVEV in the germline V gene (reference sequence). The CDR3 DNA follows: TGTGCCAGCAGTTTAAATGGGGGAAGCTACGAGCAGTACTTC. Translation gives CASSLNGGSYEQYF.

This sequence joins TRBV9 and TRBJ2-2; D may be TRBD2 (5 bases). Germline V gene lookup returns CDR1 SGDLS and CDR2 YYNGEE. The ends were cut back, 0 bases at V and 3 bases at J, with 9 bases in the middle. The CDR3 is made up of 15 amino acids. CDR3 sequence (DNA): TGTGCCAGCAGCGTAGATCAGCGGTACACCGGGGAGCTGTTTTTT. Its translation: CASSVDQRYTGELFF. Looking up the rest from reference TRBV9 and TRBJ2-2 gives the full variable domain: DSGVTQTPKHLITATGQRVTLRCSPRSGDLSVYWYQQSLDQGLQFLIQYYNGEERAKGNILERFSAQQFPDLHSELNLSSLELGDSALYFCASSVDQRYTGELFFGEGSRLTVL.

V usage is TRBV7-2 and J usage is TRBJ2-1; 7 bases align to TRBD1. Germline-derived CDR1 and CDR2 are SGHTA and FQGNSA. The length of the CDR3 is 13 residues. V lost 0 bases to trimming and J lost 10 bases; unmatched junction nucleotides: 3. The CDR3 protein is CASSLAYRGEQFF. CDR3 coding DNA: TGTGCCAGCAGCTTAGCCTACAGGGGCGAGCAGTTCTTC.

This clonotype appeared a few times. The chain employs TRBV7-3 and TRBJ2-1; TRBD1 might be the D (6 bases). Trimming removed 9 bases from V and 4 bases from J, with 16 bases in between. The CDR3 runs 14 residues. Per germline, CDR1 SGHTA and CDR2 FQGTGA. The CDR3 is CASRRGGQYNEQFF. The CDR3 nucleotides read TGTGCCAGTAGGCGCGGCGGACAGTACAATGAGCAGTTCTTC. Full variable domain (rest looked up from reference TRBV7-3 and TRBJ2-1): GAGVSQTPSNKVTEKGKYVELRCDPISGHTALYWYRQSLGQGPEFLIYFQGTGAADDSGLPNDRFFAVRPEGSVSTLKIQRTERGDSAVYLCASRRGGQYNEQFFGPGTRLTVL.

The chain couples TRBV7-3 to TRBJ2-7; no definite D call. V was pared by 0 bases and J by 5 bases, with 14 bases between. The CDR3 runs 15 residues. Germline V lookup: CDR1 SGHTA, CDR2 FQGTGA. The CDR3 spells CASSLTVDPSHEQYF. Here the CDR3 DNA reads TGTGCCAGCAGCTTAACCGTAGACCCCAGTCACGAGCAGTACTTC. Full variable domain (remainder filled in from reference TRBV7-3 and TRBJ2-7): GAGVSQTPSNKVTEKGKYVELRCDPISGHTALYWYRQSLGQGPEFLIYFQGTGAADDSGLPNDRFFAVRPEGSVSTLKIQRTERGDSAVYLCASSLTVDPSHEQYFGPGTRLTVT.

The CDR3, as DNA: TGTGCCAGCAGCTCCAATAGGTGGGGGGGAGGCCCAGATACGCAGTATTTT. Protein sequence: CASSSNRWGGGPDTQYF. The rearrangement uses TRBV7-2 and TRBJ2-3, with 7 bases lining up with TRBD2. Germline V gives CDR1 SGHTA, CDR2 FQGNSA. With 4 bases clipped from V and 4 bases from J, the junction kept 14 bases outside the gene matches. The CDR3 sequence is 17 residues long.

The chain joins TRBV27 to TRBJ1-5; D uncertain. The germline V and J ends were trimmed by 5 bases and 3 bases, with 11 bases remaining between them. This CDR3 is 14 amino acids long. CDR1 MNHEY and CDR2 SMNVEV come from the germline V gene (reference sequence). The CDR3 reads CASSVSWLNQPQHF. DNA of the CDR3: TGTGCCAGCAGTGTCTCCTGGCTCAATCAGCCCCAGCATTTT.

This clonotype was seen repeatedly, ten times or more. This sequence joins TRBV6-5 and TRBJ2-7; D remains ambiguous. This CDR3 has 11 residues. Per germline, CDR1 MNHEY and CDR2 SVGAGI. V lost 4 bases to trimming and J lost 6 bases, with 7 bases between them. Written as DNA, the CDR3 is TGTGCCAGCAGTTCCTTGGGCGAGCAGTACTTC. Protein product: CASSSLGEQYF.

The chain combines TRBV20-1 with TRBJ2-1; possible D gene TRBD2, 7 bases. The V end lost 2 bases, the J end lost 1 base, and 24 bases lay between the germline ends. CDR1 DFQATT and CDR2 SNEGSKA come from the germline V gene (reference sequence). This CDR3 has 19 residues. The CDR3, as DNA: TGCAGTGCTAGACCCCCCGGGCGGGGGCCCTATCTTTCCTACAATGAGCAGTTCTTC. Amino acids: CSARPPGRGPYLSYNEQFF.

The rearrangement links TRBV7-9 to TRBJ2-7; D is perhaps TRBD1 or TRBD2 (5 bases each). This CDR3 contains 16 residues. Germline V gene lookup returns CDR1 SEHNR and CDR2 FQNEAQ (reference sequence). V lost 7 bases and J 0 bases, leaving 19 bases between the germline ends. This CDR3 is CASTELGRASSYEQYF. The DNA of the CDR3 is TGTGCCAGCACCGAACTGGGACGGGCGAGCTCCTACGAGCAGTACTTC.

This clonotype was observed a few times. The CDR3 coding sequence is TGCAGCGCTCTAGACCCGGGTGGCGGGCAGTACTTC. This translates into CSALDPGGGQYF. V is TRBV29-1 and J is TRBJ2-7; D gene ambiguous. V was trimmed by 7 bases and J by 9 bases, leaving 19 bases between them. Germline values: CDR1 SQVTM, CDR2 ANQGSEA. The CDR3 consists of 12 residues.